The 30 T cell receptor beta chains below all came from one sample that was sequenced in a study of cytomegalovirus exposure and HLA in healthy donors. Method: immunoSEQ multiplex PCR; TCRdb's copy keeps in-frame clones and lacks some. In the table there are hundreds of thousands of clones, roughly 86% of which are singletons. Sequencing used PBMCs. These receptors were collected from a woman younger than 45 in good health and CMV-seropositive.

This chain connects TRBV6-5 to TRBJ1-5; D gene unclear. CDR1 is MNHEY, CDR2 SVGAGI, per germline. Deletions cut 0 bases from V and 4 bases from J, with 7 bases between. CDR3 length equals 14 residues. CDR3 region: CASSYSPRNQPQHF. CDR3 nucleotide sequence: TGTGCCAGCAGTTACTCGCCCAGGAATCAGCCCCAGCATTTT.

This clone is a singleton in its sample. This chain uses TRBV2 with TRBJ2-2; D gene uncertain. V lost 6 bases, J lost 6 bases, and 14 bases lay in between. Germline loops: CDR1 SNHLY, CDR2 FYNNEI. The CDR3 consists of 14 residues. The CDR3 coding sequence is TGTGCCAGCAGAAGCTCCCCGGTTGCCGGGGAGCTGTTTTTT. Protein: CASRSSPVAGELFF.

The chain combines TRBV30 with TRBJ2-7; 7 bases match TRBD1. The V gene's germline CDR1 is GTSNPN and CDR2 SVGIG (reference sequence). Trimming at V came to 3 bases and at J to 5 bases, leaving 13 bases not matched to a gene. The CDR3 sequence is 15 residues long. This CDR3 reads CAWRTDRGQRNEQYF. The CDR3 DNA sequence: TGTGCCTGGAGAACCGATAGGGGACAGCGGAACGAGCAGTACTTC.

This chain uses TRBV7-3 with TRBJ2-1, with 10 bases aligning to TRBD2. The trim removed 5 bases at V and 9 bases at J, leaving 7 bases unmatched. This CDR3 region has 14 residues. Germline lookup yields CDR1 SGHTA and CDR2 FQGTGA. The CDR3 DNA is TGTGCCAGCAGCCCTAGCGGGAGTACAATTGAGCAGTTCTTC. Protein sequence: CASSPSGSTIEQFF.

The CDR3 reads CASSQDSPSGMGNEQFF. As DNA, the CDR3 is TGCGCCAGCAGCCAAGATTCTCCTAGCGGGATGGGCAATGAGCAGTTCTTC. This rearrangement joins TRBV4-1 to TRBJ2-1; 9 bases line up with TRBD2. This CDR3 has 17 amino acids. Looked up from germline, CDR1 is MGHRA and CDR2 is YSYEKL. After removal of 0 bases from V and 6 bases from J, the junction contained 9 bases not matched to a gene.

The CDR3 DNA reads as TGTGCCACCTCGAACCAGCTAGCTCCCTACGAGCAGTACTTC. This gives the protein CATSNQLAPYEQYF. The J gene is TRBJ2-7, the V gene TRBV6-5; D is possibly TRBD2 (5 bases). Trimming removed 10 bases from V and 2 bases from J, with 18 bases in between. This CDR3 is built from 14 residues. CDR1 and CDR2 (germline): MNHEY, SVGAGI.

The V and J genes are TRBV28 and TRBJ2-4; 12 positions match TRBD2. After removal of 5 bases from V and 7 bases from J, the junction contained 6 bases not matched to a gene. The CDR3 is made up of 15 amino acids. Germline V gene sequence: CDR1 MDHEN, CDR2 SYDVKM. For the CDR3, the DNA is TGTGCCAGCAGTAGACTAGCGGGAGTTCAGAACATTCAGTACTTC. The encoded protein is CASSRLAGVQNIQYF.

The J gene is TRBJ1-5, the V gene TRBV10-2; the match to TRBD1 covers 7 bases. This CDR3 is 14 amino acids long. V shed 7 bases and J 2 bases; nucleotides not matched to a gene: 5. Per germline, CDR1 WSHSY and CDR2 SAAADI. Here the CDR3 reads CASNPDRGNQPQHF. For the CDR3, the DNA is TGCGCCAGCAACCCCGACAGGGGCAATCAGCCCCAGCATTTT.

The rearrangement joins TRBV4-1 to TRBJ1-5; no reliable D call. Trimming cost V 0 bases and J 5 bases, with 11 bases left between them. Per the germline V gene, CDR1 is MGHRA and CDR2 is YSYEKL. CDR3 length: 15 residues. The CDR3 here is CASSQDRNSYQPQHF. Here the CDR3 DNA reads TGCGCCAGCAGCCAAGATCGCAACAGTTATCAGCCCCAGCATTTT.

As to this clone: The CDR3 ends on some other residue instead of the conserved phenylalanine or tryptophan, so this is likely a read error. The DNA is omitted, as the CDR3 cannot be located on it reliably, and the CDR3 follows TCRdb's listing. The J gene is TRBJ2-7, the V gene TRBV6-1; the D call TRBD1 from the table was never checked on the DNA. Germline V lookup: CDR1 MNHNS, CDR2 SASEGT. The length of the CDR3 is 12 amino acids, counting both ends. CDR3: CASRAPRTGLSI.

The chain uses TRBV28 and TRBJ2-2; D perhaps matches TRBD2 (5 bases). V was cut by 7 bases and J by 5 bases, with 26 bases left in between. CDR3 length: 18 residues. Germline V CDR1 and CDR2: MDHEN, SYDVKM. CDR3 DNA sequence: TGTGCCAGCATCCCACGAAGTGCAGTGAGGGCGGTTACCGGGGAGCTGTTTTTT. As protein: CASIPRSAVRAVTGELFF.

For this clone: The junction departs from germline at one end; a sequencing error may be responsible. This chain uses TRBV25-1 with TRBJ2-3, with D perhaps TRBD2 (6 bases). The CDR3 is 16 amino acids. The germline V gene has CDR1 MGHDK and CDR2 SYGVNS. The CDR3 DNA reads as TGTGCCAGCAGCGAATGGGGGACTTTAGGCACAGATACGCAGTATTTT. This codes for CASSEWGTLGTDTQYF.

The CDR3 DNA reads TGTGCCAGCAGTGCACTAGCGGGAGTTGATGAGCAGTTCTTC. This codes for CASSALAGVDEQFF. The chain links TRBV2 to TRBJ2-1, with 11 bases matching TRBD2. The CDR3 is made up of 14 amino acids. Germline V lookup: CDR1 SNHLY, CDR2 FYNNEI. V was pared by 4 bases and J by 8 bases, with 4 bases of the junction left unmatched.

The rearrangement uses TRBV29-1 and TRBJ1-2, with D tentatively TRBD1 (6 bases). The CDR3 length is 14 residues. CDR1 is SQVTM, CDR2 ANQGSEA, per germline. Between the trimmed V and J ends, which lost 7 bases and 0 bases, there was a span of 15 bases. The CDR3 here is CSAPMQGPNYGYTF. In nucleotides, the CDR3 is TGCAGCGCCCCGATGCAGGGGCCTAACTATGGCTACACCTTC. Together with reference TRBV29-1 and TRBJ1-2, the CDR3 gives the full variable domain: SAVISQKPSRDICQRGTSLTIQCQVDSQVTMMFWYRQQPGQSLTLIATANQGSEATYESGFVIDKFPISRPNLTFSTLTVSNMSPEDSSIYLCSAPMQGPNYGYTFGSGTRLTVV.

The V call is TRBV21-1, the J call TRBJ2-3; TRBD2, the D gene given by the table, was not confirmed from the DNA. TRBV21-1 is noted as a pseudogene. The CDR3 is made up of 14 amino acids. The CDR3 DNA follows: TGTGCCAGCCGACTAGCGGGACTCACAGATACGCAGTATTTT. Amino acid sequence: CASRLAGLTDTQYF.

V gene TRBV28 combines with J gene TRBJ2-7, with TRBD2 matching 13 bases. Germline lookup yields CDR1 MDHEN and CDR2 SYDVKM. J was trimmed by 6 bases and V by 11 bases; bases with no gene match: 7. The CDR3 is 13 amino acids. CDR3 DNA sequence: TGTGCCGCGGGACTAGCGGGAACATTCGAGCAGTACTTC. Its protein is CAAGLAGTFEQYF.

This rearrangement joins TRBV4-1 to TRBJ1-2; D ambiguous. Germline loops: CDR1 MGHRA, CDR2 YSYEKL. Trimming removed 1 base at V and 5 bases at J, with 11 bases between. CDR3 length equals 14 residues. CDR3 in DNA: TGCGCCAGCAGCCAAGCTTCGCCGGGGTATGGCTACACCTTC. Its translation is CASSQASPGYGYTF.

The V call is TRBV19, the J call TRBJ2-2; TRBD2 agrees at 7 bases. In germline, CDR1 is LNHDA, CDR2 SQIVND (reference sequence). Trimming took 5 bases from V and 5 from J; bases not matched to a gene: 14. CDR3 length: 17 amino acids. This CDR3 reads CASSGLVGGVVTGELFF. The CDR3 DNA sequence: TGTGCCAGTAGTGGACTAGTGGGAGGTGTAGTGACCGGGGAGCTGTTTTTT.

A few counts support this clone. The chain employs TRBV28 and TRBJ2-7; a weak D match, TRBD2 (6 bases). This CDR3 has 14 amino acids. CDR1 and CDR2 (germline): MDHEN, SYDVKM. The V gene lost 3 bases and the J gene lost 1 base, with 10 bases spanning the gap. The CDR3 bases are TGTGCCAGCAGTTTGGGGGGATCTTCCTACGAGCAGTACTTC. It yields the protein CASSLGGSSYEQYF.

The CDR3 region has the DNA TGTGCCAGCAGTTTCGGGGTCTTTGGGCAGTACTTC. Protein sequence: CASSFGVFGQYF. V and J are TRBV28 and TRBJ2-7, with a weak D call TRBD2 (5 bases). Germline V gene lookup returns CDR1 MDHEN and CDR2 SYDVKM. With 3 bases removed from V and 9 bases from J, the gap between germline ends came to 12 bases. The CDR3 has 12 amino acids. The entire variable domain, with the rest obtained from reference TRBV28 and TRBJ2-7, is as follows: DVKVTQSSRYLVKRTGEKVFLECVQDMDHENMFWYRQDPGLGLRLIYFSYDVKMKEKGDIPEGYSVSREKKERFSLILESASTNQTSMYLCASSFGVFGQYFGPGTRLTVT.

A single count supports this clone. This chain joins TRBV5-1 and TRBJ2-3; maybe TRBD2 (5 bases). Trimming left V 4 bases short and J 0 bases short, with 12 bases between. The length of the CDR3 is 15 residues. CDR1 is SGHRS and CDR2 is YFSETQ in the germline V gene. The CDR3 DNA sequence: TGCGCCAGCAGCCGCGAGCGGTTTAGCACAGATACGCAGTATTTT. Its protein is CASSRERFSTDTQYF.

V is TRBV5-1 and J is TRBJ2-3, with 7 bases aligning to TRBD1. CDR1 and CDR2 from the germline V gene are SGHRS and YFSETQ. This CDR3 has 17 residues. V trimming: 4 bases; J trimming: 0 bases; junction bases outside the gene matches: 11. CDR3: CASSREGQPISTDTQYF. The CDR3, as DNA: TGCGCCAGCAGCCGCGAGGGACAGCCGATTAGCACAGATACGCAGTATTTT.

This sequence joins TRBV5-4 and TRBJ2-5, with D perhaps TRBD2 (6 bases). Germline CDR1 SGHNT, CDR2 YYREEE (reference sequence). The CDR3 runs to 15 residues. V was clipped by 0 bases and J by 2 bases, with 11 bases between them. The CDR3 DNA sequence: TGTGCCAGCAGCTTGGCCGGGGGACTGCAAGAGACCCAGTACTTC. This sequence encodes CASSLAGGLQETQYF.

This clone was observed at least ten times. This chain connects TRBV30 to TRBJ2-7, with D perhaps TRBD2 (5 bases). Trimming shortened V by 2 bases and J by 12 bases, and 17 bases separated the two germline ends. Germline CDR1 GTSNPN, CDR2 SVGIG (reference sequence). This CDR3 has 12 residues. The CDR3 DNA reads TGTGCCTGGAGTTTGGTGGGAGTAAGTCCGTACTTC. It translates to CAWSLVGVSPYF.

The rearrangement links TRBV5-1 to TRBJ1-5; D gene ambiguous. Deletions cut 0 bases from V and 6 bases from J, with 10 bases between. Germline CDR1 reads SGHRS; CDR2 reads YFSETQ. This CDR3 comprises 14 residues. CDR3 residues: CASSLGGFAQPQHF. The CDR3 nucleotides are TGCGCCAGCAGCTTGGGAGGGTTCGCTCAGCCCCAGCATTTT.

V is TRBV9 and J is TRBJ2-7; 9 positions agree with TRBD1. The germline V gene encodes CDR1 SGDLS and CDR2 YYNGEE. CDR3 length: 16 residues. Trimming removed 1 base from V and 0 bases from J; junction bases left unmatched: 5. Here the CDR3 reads CASSVLATGGSYEQYF. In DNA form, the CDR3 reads TGTGCCAGCAGCGTATTGGCGACAGGGGGCTCCTACGAGCAGTACTTC. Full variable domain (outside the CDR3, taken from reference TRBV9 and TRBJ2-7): DSGVTQTPKHLITATGQRVTLRCSPRSGDLSVYWYQQSLDQGLQFLIQYYNGEERAKGNILERFSAQQFPDLHSELNLSSLELGDSALYFCASSVLATGGSYEQYFGPGTRLTVT.

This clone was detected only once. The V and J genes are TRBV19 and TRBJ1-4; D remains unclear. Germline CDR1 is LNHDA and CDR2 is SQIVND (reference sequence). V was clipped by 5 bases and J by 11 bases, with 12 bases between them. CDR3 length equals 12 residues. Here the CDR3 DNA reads TGTGCCAGTAGTCTGTACGGGTACAAACTGTTTTTT. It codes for CASSLYGYKLFF. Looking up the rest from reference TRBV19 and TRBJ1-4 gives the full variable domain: DGGITQSPKYLFRKEGQNVTLSCEQNLNHDAMYWYRQDPGQGLRLIYYSQIVNDFQKGDIAEGYSVSREKKESFPLTVTSAQKNPTAFYLCASSLYGYKLFFGSGTQLSVL.

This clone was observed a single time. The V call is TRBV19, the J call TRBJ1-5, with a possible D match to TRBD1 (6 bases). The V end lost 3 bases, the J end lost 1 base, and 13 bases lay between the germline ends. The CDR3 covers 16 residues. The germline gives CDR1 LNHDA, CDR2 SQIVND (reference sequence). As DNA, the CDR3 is TGTGCCAGTAGTATCCTGGGAGGGGGGAGCAATCAGCCCCAGCATTTT. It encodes CASSILGGGSNQPQHF.

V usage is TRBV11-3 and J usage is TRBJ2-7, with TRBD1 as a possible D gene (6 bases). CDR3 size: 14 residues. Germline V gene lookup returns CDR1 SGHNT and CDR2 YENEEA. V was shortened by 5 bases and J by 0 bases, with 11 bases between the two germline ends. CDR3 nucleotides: TGTGCCAGCAGCCCAGGGACAAGCTCCTACGAGCAGTACTTC. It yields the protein CASSPGTSSYEQYF.

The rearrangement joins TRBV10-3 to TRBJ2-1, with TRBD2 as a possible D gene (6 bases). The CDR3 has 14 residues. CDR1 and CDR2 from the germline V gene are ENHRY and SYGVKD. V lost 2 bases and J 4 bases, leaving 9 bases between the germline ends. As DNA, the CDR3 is TGTGCCATCAGTGAGCCGGAGGGTTACAATGAGCAGTTCTTC. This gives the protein CAISEPEGYNEQFF.